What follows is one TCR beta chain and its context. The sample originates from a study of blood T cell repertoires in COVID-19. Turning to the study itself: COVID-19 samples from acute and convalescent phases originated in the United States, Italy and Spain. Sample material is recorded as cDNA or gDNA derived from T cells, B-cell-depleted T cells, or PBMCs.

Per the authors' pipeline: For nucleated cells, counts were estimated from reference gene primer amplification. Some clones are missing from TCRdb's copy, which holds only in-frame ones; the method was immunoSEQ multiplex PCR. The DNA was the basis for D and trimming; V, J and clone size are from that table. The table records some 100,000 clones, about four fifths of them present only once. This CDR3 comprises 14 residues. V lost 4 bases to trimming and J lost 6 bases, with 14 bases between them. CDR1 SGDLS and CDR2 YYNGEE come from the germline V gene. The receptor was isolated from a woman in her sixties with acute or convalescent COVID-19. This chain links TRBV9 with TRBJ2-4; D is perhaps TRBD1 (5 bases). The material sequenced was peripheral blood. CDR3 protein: CASSRDSGRNIQYF. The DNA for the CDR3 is TGTGCCAGCAGCCGAGACAGTGGAAGAAACATTCAGTACTTC. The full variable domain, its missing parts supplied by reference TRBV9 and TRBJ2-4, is DSGVTQTPKHLITATGQRVTLRCSPRSGDLSVYWYQQSLDQGLQFLIQYYNGEERAKGNILERFSAQQFPDLHSELNLSSLELGDSALYFCASSRDSGRNIQYFGAGTRLSVL.